The 22 T cell receptor beta chains in this list originate from one sample, sequenced in a study of blood T cell repertoires in COVID-19. TCRdb's copy holds only in-frame clones and misses some; the assay was immunoSEQ multiplex PCR. Of some 150,000 clones in the sample, over 65% were seen once. Sequences were obtained from peripheral blood. The receptor source for this set is a man aged 80 or over with acute or convalescent COVID-19.

In its sample, this clone was seen once. The V call is TRBV14, the J call TRBJ2-3; 15 bases map to TRBD2. Losses at the gene ends were 5 bases for V and 5 bases for J; bases not matched to a gene: 2. Germline CDR1 and CDR2: SGHDN and FVKESK. This CDR3 is 15 amino acids long. The CDR3 sequence is CASSVGLAGGDTQYF. In DNA, the CDR3 is TGTGCCAGCAGCGTGGGACTAGCGGGGGGAGATACGCAGTATTTT.

The chain combines TRBV10-3 with TRBJ1-1; 8 bases fit TRBD1. J was trimmed by 3 bases and V by 10 bases; bases with no gene match: 7. Germline CDR1 is ENHRY and CDR2 is SYGVKD. The CDR3 has 13 amino acids. The DNA for the CDR3 is TGTGCCACCGAGCAGGGGGCGGACACTGAAGCTTTCTTT. Amino acids: CATEQGADTEAFF.

A note on this clone: The same CDR3 arises from other DNA sequences in this sample as well. The V call is TRBV7-2, the J call TRBJ2-7; the D gene is possibly TRBD1 (6 bases). The CDR3 has 13 residues. Germline V gene data show CDR1 as SGHTA and CDR2 as FQGNSA. Trimming removed 2 bases at V and 5 bases at J, with 10 bases between. The CDR3 spells CASSLQGSDEQYF. Written as DNA, the CDR3 is TGTGCCAGCAGCTTACAGGGGAGCGACGAGCAGTACTTC.

Here the CDR3 reads CASSGGQGLEAFF. As DNA, the CDR3 is TGTGCCAGCAGCGGGGGACAGGGACTTGAAGCTTTCTTT. This chain links TRBV14 with TRBJ1-1; the match to TRBD1 covers 9 bases. The CDR3 spans 13 residues. Germline assignment: CDR1 SGHDN and CDR2 FVKESK. The V gene end was trimmed by 5 bases and the J gene end by 7 bases; junction bases not matched to a gene: 5.

This chain uses TRBV5-5 with TRBJ1-1, with unresolved D. Germline V gives CDR1 SGHKS, CDR2 YYEKEE (reference sequence). Trimming removed 0 bases from V and 11 bases from J, with 11 bases in between. This CDR3 region has 12 residues. Here the CDR3 DNA reads TGTGCCAGCAGCTTGGCGGGGTCATCGGCTTTCTTT. As protein: CASSLAGSSAFF. The full variable domain, rest sourced from reference TRBV5-5 and TRBJ1-1, is DAGVTQSPTHLIKTRGQQVTLRCSPISGHKSVSWYQQVLGQGPQFIFQYYEKEERGRGNFPDRFSARQFPNYSSELNVNALLLGDSALYLCASSLAGSSAFFGQGTRLTVV.

This clone was found a few times. The chain couples TRBV29-1 to TRBJ1-2; 10 bases map to TRBD1. The J segment lost 4 bases and the V segment lost 6 bases, leaving 5 bases of the junction unmatched. Germline V gene data show CDR1 as SQVTM and CDR2 as ANQGSEA. This CDR3 has 13 amino acids. CDR3 DNA sequence: TGCAGCGTGGGGACAGGGGATAGCTATGGCTACACCTTC. Translation: CSVGTGDSYGYTF.

The gene calls are TRBV28 and TRBJ1-6; 8 bases align to TRBD1. Germline CDR1 reads MDHEN; CDR2 reads SYDVKM. Losses at the gene ends were 6 bases for V and 4 bases for J; bases not matched to a gene: 8. The CDR3 extends over 16 amino acids. The chain's CDR3 is CASSRQGNLYNSPLHF. DNA for the CDR3: TGTGCCAGCAGCCGACAGGGGAATTTGTATAATTCACCCCTCCACTTT.

Here the CDR3 DNA reads TGTGCCAGCAGCTTAAACAGGGTCACTGAAGCTTTCTTT. Translating gives CASSLNRVTEAFF. This chain links TRBV7-2 with TRBJ1-1; weak D call: TRBD1 (6 bases). Trimming removed 2 bases at V and 4 bases at J, with 8 bases between. In germline, CDR1 is SGHTA, CDR2 FQGNSA. The CDR3 has 13 amino acids.

The chain combines TRBV11-3 with TRBJ2-2; 8 nucleotides agree with TRBD2. V gave up 1 base and J gave up 5 bases; unmatched junction bases: 6. This CDR3 is 16 amino acids long. The germline gives CDR1 SGHNT, CDR2 YENEEA. The CDR3 bases are TGTGCCAGCAGCTTAGTGGGGAGCGGGGGAACCGGGGAGCTGTTTTTT. Protein sequence: CASSLVGSGGTGELFF.

The chain has TRBV5-1 and TRBJ1-2; perhaps TRBD1 as D (6 bases). The CDR3 loop spans 13 amino acids. Trimming cost V 4 bases and J 4 bases, with 11 bases left between them. Germline values: CDR1 SGHRS, CDR2 YFSETQ. The CDR3 DNA sequence: TGCGCCAGCAGCCTCGGGACAACCTATGGCTACACCTTC. Translating gives CASSLGTTYGYTF. Full variable domain (remainder filled in from reference TRBV5-1 and TRBJ1-2): KAGVTQTPRYLIKTRGQQVTLSCSPISGHRSVSWYQQTPGQGLQFLFEYFSETQRNKGNFPGRFSGRQFSNSRSEMNVSTLELGDSALYLCASSLGTTYGYTFGSGTRLTVV.

The chain employs TRBV6-5 and TRBJ1-4, with TRBD1 as a possible D gene (5 bases). The germline V and J ends were trimmed by 6 bases and 3 bases, with 11 bases remaining between them. The CDR3 sequence is 14 residues long. The germline V gene has CDR1 MNHEY and CDR2 SVGAGI. Here the CDR3 DNA reads TGTGCCAGCAGCGCAGGGAACGCTAATGAAAAACTGTTTTTT. Protein product: CASSAGNANEKLFF.

The chain recombines TRBV7-2 with TRBJ2-1; no clear D. V lost 3 bases to trimming and J lost 7 bases, with 13 bases between them. This CDR3 spans 14 amino acids. Germline V gives CDR1 SGHTA, CDR2 FQGNSA. CDR3 in DNA: TGTGCCAGCAGCTTCTTGGGCAGATCTAATGAGCAGTTCTTC. It encodes CASSFLGRSNEQFF.

The chain recombines TRBV5-1 with TRBJ2-6, with D possibly TRBD1 on 6 matching bases. CDR1 is SGHRS, CDR2 YFSETQ, per germline. There are 16 residues in the CDR3. The V end was cut by 4 bases, the J end by 2 bases, with 13 bases between. Here the CDR3 DNA reads TGCGCCAGCAGCCGCCTACAGGGCGCTGGGGCCAACGTCCTGACTTTC. Its translation is CASSRLQGAGANVLTF.

The chain recombines TRBV5-1 with TRBJ2-2; no clear D gene. CDR1 and CDR2 from the germline V gene are SGHRS and YFSETQ. V was cut by 1 base and J by 4 bases, with 5 bases left in between. This CDR3 region has 13 residues. The CDR3 sequence is CASSLRVTGELFF. The DNA for the CDR3 is TGCGCCAGCAGCTTGAGAGTCACCGGGGAGCTGTTTTTT.

This chain joins TRBV5-1 and TRBJ2-1; 7 nucleotides align to TRBD2. This CDR3 has 12 amino acids. Germline CDR1 is SGHRS and CDR2 is YFSETQ. J lost 10 bases, V lost 4 bases, and 5 bases had no gene match. The CDR3 sequence is CASSIGLGEQFF. The CDR3 coding sequence is TGCGCCAGCAGCATCGGACTAGGGGAGCAGTTCTTC.

The rearrangement joins TRBV18 to TRBJ1-2; 8 nucleotides match TRBD1. CDR1 KGHSH and CDR2 LQKENI come from the germline V gene. CDR3 length equals 18 residues. V shed 5 bases, J shed 0 bases, and the junction held 14 bases outside the gene matches. This CDR3 is CASSGQGGSVASNYGYTF. The CDR3 bases are TGTGCCAGCTCAGGACAGGGAGGTTCGGTTGCCTCTAACTATGGCTACACCTTC.

J is TRBJ1-2 and V is TRBV27; 10 nucleotides align to TRBD1. The germline gives CDR1 MNHEY, CDR2 SMNVEV (reference sequence). V was pared by 6 bases and J by 0 bases, with 10 bases of the junction left unmatched. This CDR3 is built from 17 residues. The CDR3 nucleotides read TGTGCCAGCAGACCTGGGACAGGGGCTATAGCTAACTATGGCTACACCTTC. Translating gives CASRPGTGAIANYGYTF.

This clone was recorded once. The junction departs from germline at one end; a sequencing error may be responsible. The chain uses TRBV6-5 and TRBJ1-4; TRBD1 matches at 9 bases. Germline V gene data show CDR1 as MNHEY and CDR2 as SVGAGI. CDR3 length: 14 amino acids. DNA of the CDR3: TGTGCCAGTTCCGGGACAGGGACGGTGAAAAAGCTGTTTTTT. Translating gives CASSGTGTVKKLFF.

The CDR3 nucleotides read TGCAGCGTTGACGTAGGAGGTGGCTACACCTTC. Its translation: CSVDVGGGYTF. The chain employs TRBV29-1 and TRBJ1-2; D is uncertain. This CDR3 region has 11 residues. V lost 3 bases and J lost 7, with 9 bases in between. The germline gives CDR1 SQVTM, CDR2 ANQGSEA.

The rearrangement uses TRBV2 and TRBJ1-5; 9 nucleotides agree with TRBD1. This CDR3 has 15 amino acids. V lost 6 bases to trimming and J lost 5 bases; unmatched junction nucleotides: 8. Germline CDR1 and CDR2: SNHLY and FYNNEI. The CDR3 nucleotides read TGTGCCAGCAGGGGAGGGACAGGGTCTTATCAGCCCCAGCATTTT. Residues: CASRGGTGSYQPQHF.

The chain is built from TRBV6-5 and TRBJ1-1, with D tentatively TRBD1 (5 bases). The ends were cut back, 10 bases at V and 6 bases at J, with 24 bases in the middle. This CDR3 has 15 residues. CDR1 is MNHEY, CDR2 SVGAGI, per germline. The CDR3 DNA sequence: TGTGCCACCCTACACGGGGGGGGGAACTCCGCTGAAGCTTTCTTT. Encoded protein: CATLHGGGNSAEAFF.

The chain employs TRBV3-1 (or the pseudogene TRBV3-2) and TRBJ1-1; TRBD1 matches 7 bases. This CDR3 comprises 15 residues. V shed 6 bases and J 2 bases; nucleotides not matched to a gene: 9. The germline V gene has CDR1 LGHDT and CDR2 YNNKEL (reference sequence). This CDR3 reads CASRSTTGYNTEAFF. The CDR3 bases are TGTGCCAGCAGATCTACGACAGGGTATAACACTGAAGCTTTCTTT.